Detailed here is one T cell receptor (beta chain). Its antigen is not yet known. One base away there is no much larger clone; base qualities are not given. The study tested focal radiation therapy combined with CTLA-4 blockade (ipilimumab) in patients with chemo-refractory metastatic non-small-cell lung cancer. V trim: 0 bases; J trim: 8 bases; unmatched bases: 9. Reading from cysteine to phenylalanine, the CDR3 counts 16 amino acids. CDR3 DNA is the only sequence kept; it has 48 bases, read in frame from the first base. Based on the germline V gene (reference sequence), the CDR1 and CDR2 sequences are LNHDA and SQIVND. This entry comes from a study of radiotherapy plus CTLA-4 blockade in lung cancer (dated by TCRdb to between 2018 and 2020). Background on the whole study: Objective responses occurred in 15% to 20% of enrolled patients, and approximately 34% achieved disease control.

Study-wide conclusions, independent of this receptor: Early dynamic changes in blood T cell clones, together with increased serum interferon-beta after radiation, were reported as the strongest predictors of response. After treatment with radiotherapy and ipilimumab, TCR clones that came from tumors expanded in the peripheral blood.

Receptors were amplified or captured by the immunoSEQ multiplex PCR assay. TCRdb re-hosts the immuneACCESS table, in-frame sequences only. Its copies lack some clones; in the studies checked, an unresolved V gene accounts for under half of them, and the cause for the rest is not known. Within this sample are 70,000 to 90,000 clones, with 78% of them counted one time only. 7.1% of the sample is in the top ten clones. Recombination linked TRBV19 to TRBJ1-4, and 7 junctional nucleotides match TRBD1. This receptor was identified in a human donor with non-small cell lung cancer who had a complete response to radiotherapy plus ipilimumab. The sequences come from peripheral blood, collected from a patient treated with radiotherapy plus ipilimumab. Here is the DNA: TGTGCCAGTAGTATAGATCAGACAGGGCGTCGGGAAAAACTGTTTTTT. The translation is CASSIDQTGRREKLFF. This CDR3, with the reference TRBV19 and TRBJ1-4 proteins standing in past its ends, gives the full variable domain DGGITQSPKYLFRKEGQNVTLSCEQNLNHDAMYWYRQDPGQGLRLIYYSQIVNDFQKGDIAEGYSVSREKKESFPLTVTSAQKNPTAFYLCASSIDQTGRREKLFFGSGTQLSVL.